This T cell receptor beta chain was captured in a study of radiotherapy plus CTLA-4 blockade in lung cancer (dated by TCRdb to 2017 to 2018). For the wider study: Among the enrolled patients, about 19% had an objective response, and about 31% reached disease control. The research as a whole found: The strongest predictors of response, as reported, were early dynamic changes in blood T cell clones along with a rise in serum interferon-beta after radiation. TCR clones derived from tumors expanded in peripheral blood after treatment with radiotherapy and ipilimumab.

Focal radiation therapy combined with CTLA-4 blockade (ipilimumab) was tested in patients with chemo-refractory metastatic non-small-cell lung cancer. Including the terminal cysteine and phenylalanine, the CDR3 comprises 17 residues. The sequence is cut down to CDR3 DNA, 51 bases in frame from base 1. To note about this clone: Its binding antigen is unknown. It has no much larger one-base neighbor in the sample; base qualities were not kept.

The library was generated by the immunoSEQ multiplex PCR assay. TCRdb carries this immuneACCESS record with in-frame sequences only. Its versions omit some clonotypes, under half of them owing to an unresolved V gene in the studies checked, with the rest unexplained. The sample yields about 100,000 clones; 83% were counted once. The top ten clones comprise around 0.78% of the sample. The clonotype was recovered from a human donor with non-small cell lung cancer who had stable disease on radiotherapy plus ipilimumab. The input for sequencing was peripheral blood, taken from a patient treated with radiotherapy plus ipilimumab. The rearranged chain carries TRBV21-1 and TRBJ1-1; TRBD1 reflects the table's D call only, with no check against the DNA. TRBV21-1 corresponds to a pseudogene. The nucleotide sequence is given as TGTGCCAGCAGCCACTACTCCACGGGACAGGGAGGCACTGAAGCTTTCTTT. It specifies CASSHYSTGQGGTEAFF.